Each of the 15 T cell receptor beta chains below was sequenced from the same sample in a study of regulatory T cells in long-lasting Graves disease. Time point defined: newly diagnosed GD, antithyroid drugs for less than 3 months. Isolated PBMC RNA provided the starting material for the TCR library. Arm-PCR with iRepertoire HTBI primers amplified the CDR3 regions for these TCR beta libraries. From the multiplex PCR reads, TCRdb called clonotypes with MiXCR, one entry per CDR3 protein. The profile shows approximately 360,000 distinct CDR3 sequences, approximately 12% of them singletons. Separately, the same data were catalogued under a study of T cells in Graves' hyperthyroidism and ophthalmopathy.

The input for sequencing was peripheral blood mononuclear cells (PBMCs), taken at new diagnosis, from a patient treated with antithyroid drugs. The origin of the receptors is a woman aged 18-30 years with Graves disease.

Comment on this clonotype: A much larger clone sits a single nucleotide away, making a read error possible. The V gene is TRBV27, the J gene TRBJ2-1; the match to TRBD2 covers 7 bases. Looked up from germline, CDR1 is MNHEY and CDR2 is SMNVEV (reference sequence). The CDR3 consists of 14 residues. The J segment lost 9 bases and the V segment lost 5 bases, leaving 10 bases of the junction unmatched. Here the CDR3 DNA reads TGTGCCAGCAGTCAACTAGCGACCACCGCTGAGCAGTTCTTC. Protein: CASSQLATTAEQFF.

This clonotype was detected many times. The CDR3 sequence: CASSLGLRTEPGEDTQYF. For the CDR3, the DNA is TGTGCCAGCAGCTTAGGGCTACGGACTGAACCGGGTGAGGATACGCAGTATTTT. The chain is built from TRBV11-3 and TRBJ2-3; possibly TRBD2 for D (5 bases). Germline CDR1 is SGHNT and CDR2 is YENEEA. V lost 1 base to trimming and J lost 6 bases, with 23 bases between them. The CDR3 has 18 amino acids. The whole variable domain, remainder taken from reference TRBV11-3 and TRBJ2-3, is EAGVVQSPRYKIIEKKQPVAFWCNPISGHNTLYWYLQNLGQGPELLIRYENEEAVDDSQLPKDRFSAERLKGVDSTLKIQPAELGDSAVYLCASSLGLRTEPGEDTQYFGPGTRLTVL.

This clonotype showed up many times. The V gene is TRBV2, the J gene TRBJ2-1; D is undetermined. Germline V gene lookup returns CDR1 SNHLY and CDR2 FYNNEI. Trimming removed 2 bases at V and 6 bases at J, with 11 bases between. The CDR3 is 14 residues long. CDR3 nucleotide sequence: TGTGCCAGCAGTGAACGAGTATCCGTCAATGAGCAGTTCTTC. Translating gives CASSERVSVNEQFF.

This clonotype showed up many times. The rearrangement joins TRBV29-1 to TRBJ2-7, with D hard to call. Germline V gene lookup returns CDR1 SQVTM and CDR2 ANQGSEA. The CDR3 has 12 residues. V was trimmed by 1 base and J by 2 bases, leaving 6 bases between them. CDR3: CSVEGRTYEQYF. The CDR3 DNA reads TGCAGCGTTGAAGGCAGGACCTACGAGCAGTACTTC.

Ten or more counts support this clonotype. The chain links TRBV7-2 to TRBJ2-5; D is undetermined. V lost 5 bases and J 3 bases, leaving 13 bases between the germline ends. The CDR3 runs 14 residues. CDR1 and CDR2 from the germline V gene are SGHTA and FQGNSA. This CDR3 is CASSLRTQKETQYF. For the CDR3, the DNA is TGTGCCAGCAGCCTTCGAACACAAAAAGAGACCCAGTACTTC.

This clonotype occurred many times. The V call is TRBV6-2 or TRBV6-3, the J call TRBJ2-4; 7 bases agree with TRBD2. Germline CDR1 reads MNHEY; CDR2 reads SVGEGT. J lost 3 bases, V lost 4 bases, and 6 bases had no gene match. The CDR3 contains 15 residues. The CDR3 loop is CASSSTPGGKNIQYF. CDR3 nucleotides: TGTGCCAGCAGTTCCACCCCGGGGGGCAAAAACATTCAGTACTTC.

This clonotype has ten or more counts. The gene calls are TRBV6-5 and TRBJ2-3; D may be TRBD1 (5 bases). Germline V gives CDR1 MNHEY, CDR2 SVGAGI. Deletions cut 0 bases from V and 0 bases from J, with 13 bases between. The CDR3 covers 17 residues. CDR3: CASSYSARAPSTDTQYF. The CDR3 nucleotides are TGTGCCAGCAGTTACTCGGCCAGGGCACCTAGCACAGATACGCAGTATTTT.

Remarks on this clonotype: A far larger clone is just one base off, so this is likely a read error. The rearrangement links TRBV6-1 to TRBJ1-1, with D uncertain. The germline CDR1 and CDR2 sequences are MNHNS and SASEGT. The CDR3 has 16 amino acids. The CDR3 DNA sequence: TGTGCCAGCAGTTACGCCGTCACCTTGTGGTACACTGAATCTTTCTTT. This sequence encodes CASSYAVTLWYTESFF.

This clonotype appeared many times. The V gene is TRBV28, the J gene TRBJ1-5, with 7 bases fitting TRBD1. Germline V gene lookup returns CDR1 MDHEN and CDR2 SYDVKM. The V gene end was trimmed by 2 bases and the J gene end by 7 bases; junction bases not matched to a gene: 8. This CDR3 region has 15 residues. CDR3 protein: CASSLGGTDGQPQHF. The CDR3 region has the DNA TGTGCCAGCAGTTTAGGTGGGACAGATGGACAGCCCCAGCATTTT. Complete variable domain (other parts from reference TRBV28 and TRBJ1-5): DVKVTQSSRYLVKRTGEKVFLECVQDMDHENMFWYRQDPGLGLRLIYFSYDVKMKEKGDIPEGYSVSREKKERFSLILESASTNQTSMYLCASSLGGTDGQPQHFGDGTRLSIL.

This clonotype was counted many times. The chain is built from TRBV2 and TRBJ1-6; TRBD1 agrees at 7 bases. Trimming took 8 bases from V and 6 from J; bases not matched to a gene: 4. Germline V gene lookup returns CDR1 SNHLY and CDR2 FYNNEI. The CDR3 extends over 13 amino acids. The CDR3 reads CASAGDSNSPLHF. The CDR3 nucleotides are TGTGCCAGCGCAGGGGACAGTAATTCACCCCTCCACTTT.

In DNA, the CDR3 is TGTGCCAGCAGTTACTTGGCTAGCGGGGGGGCAGGCAATGAGCAGTTCTTC. It codes for CASSYLASGGAGNEQFF. The chain joins TRBV6-5 to TRBJ2-1, with 12 bases identical to TRBD2. Germline V CDR1 and CDR2: MNHEY, SVGAGI. The CDR3 is 17 residues long. V lost 1 base, J lost 6 bases, and 7 bases stayed unmatched.

This clonotype occurred many times. This chain connects TRBV20-1 to TRBJ2-7, with 9 bases lining up with TRBD2. There are 13 residues in the CDR3. Germline CDR1 is DFQATT and CDR2 is SNEGSKA (reference sequence). The DNA for the CDR3 is TGCAGACCTGGACTAGCGAGCTCCTACGAGCAGTACTTC. Translated, it gives CRPGLASSYEQYF.

This chain joins TRBV5-1 and TRBJ1-1; no clear D. Germline V gene lookup returns CDR1 SGHRS and CDR2 YFSETQ. The CDR3 has 15 amino acids. V gave up 0 bases and J gave up 0 bases, with 9 bases separating them. The CDR3 loop is CASSLGPAMNTEAFF. For the CDR3, the DNA is TGCGCCAGCAGCTTGGGTCCAGCCATGAACACTGAAGCTTTCTTT.

This clonotype appeared many times. This chain joins TRBV12-3 or TRBV12-4 and TRBJ1-1; no clear D. This CDR3 contains 11 residues. Trimming removed 3 bases from V and 11 bases from J, with 10 bases in between. CDR3 DNA sequence: TGTGCCAGCAGTTTTGGGTTGTGGGCTTTCTTT. Protein product: CASSFGLWAFF.

This clonotype was picked up a small number of times. The chain uses TRBV28 and TRBJ2-5; a weak D match, TRBD1 (6 bases). This CDR3 comprises 15 residues. V lost 0 bases, J lost 3 bases, and 11 bases lay in between. Germline loops: CDR1 MDHEN, CDR2 SYDVKM. This chain's CDR3 is CASSLWGDRKETQYF. CDR3 in DNA: TGTGCCAGCAGTTTATGGGGCGACAGGAAAGAGACCCAGTACTTC.